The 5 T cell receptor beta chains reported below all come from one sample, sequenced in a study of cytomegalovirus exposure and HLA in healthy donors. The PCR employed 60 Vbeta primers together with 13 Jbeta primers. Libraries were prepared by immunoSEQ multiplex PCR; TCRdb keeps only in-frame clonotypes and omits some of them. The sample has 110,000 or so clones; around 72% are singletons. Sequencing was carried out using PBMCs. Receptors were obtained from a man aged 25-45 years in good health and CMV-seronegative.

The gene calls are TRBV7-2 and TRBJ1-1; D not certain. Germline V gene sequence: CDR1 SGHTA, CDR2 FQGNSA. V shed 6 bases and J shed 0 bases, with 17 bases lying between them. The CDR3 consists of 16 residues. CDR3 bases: TGTGCCAGCAGTCGTATGGTCAACAGCTTGAACACTGAAGCTTTCTTT. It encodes CASSRMVNSLNTEAFF.

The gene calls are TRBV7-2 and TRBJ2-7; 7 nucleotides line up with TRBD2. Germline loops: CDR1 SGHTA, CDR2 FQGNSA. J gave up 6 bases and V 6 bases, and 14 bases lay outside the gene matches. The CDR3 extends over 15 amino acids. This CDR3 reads CASRKTRDSGTEQYF. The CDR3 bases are TGTGCCAGCAGAAAAACCCGAGACAGCGGGACCGAGCAGTACTTC.

In nucleotides, the CDR3 is TGTGCCAGCAGCGTACAGGGCAAGAACACTGAAGCTTTCTTT. Its protein product is CASSVQGKNTEAFF. The rearrangement joins TRBV7-3 to TRBJ1-1; D possibly corresponds to TRBD1 (6 bases). The CDR3 consists of 14 residues. Germline assignment: CDR1 SGHTA and CDR2 FQGTGA. V was shortened by 5 bases and J by 1 base, with 11 bases between the two germline ends.

The DNA for the CDR3 is TGTGCCTGGAGTGTTTATGGCAGGGGAGATACTGAAGCTTTCTTT. Its protein product is CAWSVYGRGDTEAFF. The gene calls are TRBV30 and TRBJ1-1, with a possible D match to TRBD1 (6 bases). The CDR3 covers 15 residues. Germline V gives CDR1 GTSNPN, CDR2 SVGIG (reference sequence). Trimming removed 0 bases at V and 5 bases at J, with 16 bases between.

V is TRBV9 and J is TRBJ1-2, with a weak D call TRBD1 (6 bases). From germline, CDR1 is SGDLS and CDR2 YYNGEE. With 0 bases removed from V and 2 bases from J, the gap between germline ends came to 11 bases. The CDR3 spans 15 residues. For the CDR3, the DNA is TGTGCCAGCAGCGTAGGGGAGGGGGGGAACTATGGCTACACCTTC. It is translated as CASSVGEGGNYGYTF.